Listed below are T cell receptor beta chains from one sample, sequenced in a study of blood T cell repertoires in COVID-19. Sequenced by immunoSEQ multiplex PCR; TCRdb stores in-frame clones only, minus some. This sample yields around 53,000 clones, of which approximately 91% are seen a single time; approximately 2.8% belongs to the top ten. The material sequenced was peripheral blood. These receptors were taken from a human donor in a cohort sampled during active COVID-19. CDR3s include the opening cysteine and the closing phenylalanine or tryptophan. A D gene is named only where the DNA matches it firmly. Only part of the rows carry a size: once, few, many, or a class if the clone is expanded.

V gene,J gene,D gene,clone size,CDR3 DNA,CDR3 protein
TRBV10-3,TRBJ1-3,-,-,TGTGCCACTTCGATTGGGAGCTCTGGAAACACCATATATTTT,CATSIGSSGNTIYF
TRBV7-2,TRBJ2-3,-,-,TGTGCCAGCAGCCGGCAGCTAGGGGGTAGCACAGATACGCAGTATTTT,CASSRQLGGSTDTQYF
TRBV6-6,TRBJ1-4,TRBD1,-,TGTGCCAGCAGTACAGGGGGCCTCAGTTGGGATGAAAAACTGTTTTTT,CASSTGGLSWDEKLFF
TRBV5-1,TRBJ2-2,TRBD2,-,TGCGCCAGCAGGACTAGCGGGGTGAACACCGGGGAGCTGTTTTTT,CASRTSGVNTGELFF
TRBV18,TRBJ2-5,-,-,TGTGCCAGCTCAGATCGGTTAGCGACGCCAGGAACCCAAGAGACCCAGTACTTC,CASSDRLATPGTQETQYF
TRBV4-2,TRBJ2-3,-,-,TGTGCCAGCAGCCAGTGGTCTAGCGCTCCAGATACGCAGTATTTT,CASSQWSSAPDTQYF
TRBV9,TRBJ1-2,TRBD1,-,TGTGCCAGCAGCGGGGGGACAGCAGCTAACTATGGCTACACCTTC,CASSGGTAANYGYTF
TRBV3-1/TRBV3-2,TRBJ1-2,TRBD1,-,TGTGCCAGCGGCGGACAGGGGGCCAATGGCTACACCTTC,CASGGQGANGYTF
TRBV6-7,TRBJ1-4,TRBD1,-,TGTGCCAGCAGTGAGGGGGCTCCAAATGAAAAACTGTTTTTT,CASSEGAPNEKLFF
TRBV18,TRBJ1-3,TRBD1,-,TGTGCCAGCTCACCCAACAAGCAGGGGGTCGGAAACACCATATATTTT,CASSPNKQGVGNTIYF
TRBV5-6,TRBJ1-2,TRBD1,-,TGTGCCAGCAGCTTCCGGACAGGGGGATATGGCTACACCTTC,CASSFRTGGYGYTF
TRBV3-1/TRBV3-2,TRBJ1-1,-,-,TGTGCCAGCTTTACTGAGGGTGGGACTGAAGCTTTCTTT,CASFTEGGTEAFF
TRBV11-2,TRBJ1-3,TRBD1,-,TGTGCCAGCAGCTCTCAGGGGGCGGGAAACACCATATATTTT,CASSSQGAGNTIYF
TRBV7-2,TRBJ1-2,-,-,TGTGCCAGCAGCCTTAGACATCATATGAACTATGGCTACACCTTC,CASSLRHHMNYGYTF
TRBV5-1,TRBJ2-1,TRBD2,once,TGCGCCAGCAGCTTTACTTCTTTGGTAGCGGGAGGGCACAATGAGCAGTTCTTC,CASSFTSLVAGGHNEQFF
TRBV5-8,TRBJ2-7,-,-,TGTGCCAGCAGACCACAGAGTTCCTACGAGCAGTACTTC,CASRPQSSYEQYF
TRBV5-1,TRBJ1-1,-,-,TGCGCCAGCAGCTTGGGAGTGAACACTGAAGCTTTCTTT,CASSLGVNTEAFF
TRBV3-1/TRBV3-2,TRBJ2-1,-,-,TGTGCCAGCAGCCAAGATTCGTCAAGGGGACTTAGCCACAATGAGCAGTTCTTC,CASSQDSSRGLSHNEQFF
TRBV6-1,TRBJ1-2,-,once,TGTGCCAGCAGTGAACGGGGACTCTCCTATGGCTACACCTTC,CASSERGLSYGYTF
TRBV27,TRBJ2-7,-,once,TGTGCCAGCGGACCTAGGGGGTTGGGCCATCTAGGGCAGTACTTC,CASGPRGLGHLGQYF
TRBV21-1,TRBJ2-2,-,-,TGTGCCAGCAGCAAAGACCCCTACAGGCTCCCCGGGGAGCTGTTTTTT,CASSKDPYRLPGELFF